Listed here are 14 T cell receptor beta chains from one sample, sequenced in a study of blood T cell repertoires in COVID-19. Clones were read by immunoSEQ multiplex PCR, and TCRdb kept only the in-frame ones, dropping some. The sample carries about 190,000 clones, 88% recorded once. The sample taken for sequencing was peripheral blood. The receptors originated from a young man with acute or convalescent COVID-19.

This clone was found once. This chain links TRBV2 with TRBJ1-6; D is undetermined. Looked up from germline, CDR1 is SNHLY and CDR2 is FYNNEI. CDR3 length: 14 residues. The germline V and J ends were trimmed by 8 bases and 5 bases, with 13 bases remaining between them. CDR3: CASATGIDNSPLHF. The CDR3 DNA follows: TGTGCCAGCGCCACCGGGATTGATAATTCACCCCTCCACTTT.

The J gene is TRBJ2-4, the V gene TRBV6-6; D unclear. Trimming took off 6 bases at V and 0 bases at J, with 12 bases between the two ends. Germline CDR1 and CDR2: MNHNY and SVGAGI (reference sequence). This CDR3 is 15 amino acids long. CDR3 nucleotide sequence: TGTGCCAGCAGCCTTACAGAGTTAGCCAAAAACATTCAGTACTTC. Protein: CASSLTELAKNIQYF.

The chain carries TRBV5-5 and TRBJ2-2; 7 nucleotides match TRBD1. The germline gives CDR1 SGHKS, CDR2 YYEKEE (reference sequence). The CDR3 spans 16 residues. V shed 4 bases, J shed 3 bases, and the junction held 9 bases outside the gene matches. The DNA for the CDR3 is TGTGCCAGCAGCCTAAATCCGGGACAGCACACCGGGGAGCTGTTTTTT. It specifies CASSLNPGQHTGELFF.

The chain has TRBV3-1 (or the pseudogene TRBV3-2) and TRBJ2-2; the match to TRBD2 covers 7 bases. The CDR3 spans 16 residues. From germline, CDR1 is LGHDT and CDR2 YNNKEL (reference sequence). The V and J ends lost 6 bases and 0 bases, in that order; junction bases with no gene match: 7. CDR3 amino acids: CASSSMGLPNTGELFF. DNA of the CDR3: TGTGCCAGCAGTTCAATGGGACTACCGAACACCGGGGAGCTGTTTTTT.

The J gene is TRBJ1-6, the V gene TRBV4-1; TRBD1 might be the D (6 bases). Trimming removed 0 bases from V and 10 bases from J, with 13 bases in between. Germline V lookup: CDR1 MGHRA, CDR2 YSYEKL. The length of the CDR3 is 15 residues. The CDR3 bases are TGCGCCAGCAGCCAAGATCGGGGACACGACTCACCCCTCCACTTT. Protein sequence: CASSQDRGHDSPLHF.

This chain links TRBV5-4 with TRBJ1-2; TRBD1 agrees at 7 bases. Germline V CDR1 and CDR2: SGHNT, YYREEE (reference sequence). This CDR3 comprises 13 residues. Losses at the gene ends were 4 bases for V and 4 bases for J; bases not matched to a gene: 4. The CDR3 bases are TGTGCCAGCAGCGTTGACAGGGCCTATGGCTACACCTTC. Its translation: CASSVDRAYGYTF.

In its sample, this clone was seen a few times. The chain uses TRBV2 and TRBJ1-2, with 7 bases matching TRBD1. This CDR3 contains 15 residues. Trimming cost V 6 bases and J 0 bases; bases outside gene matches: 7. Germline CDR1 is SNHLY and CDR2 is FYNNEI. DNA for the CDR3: TGTGCCAGCAGCCCAGGGGACAGTCCTAACTATGGCTACACCTTC. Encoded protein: CASSPGDSPNYGYTF.

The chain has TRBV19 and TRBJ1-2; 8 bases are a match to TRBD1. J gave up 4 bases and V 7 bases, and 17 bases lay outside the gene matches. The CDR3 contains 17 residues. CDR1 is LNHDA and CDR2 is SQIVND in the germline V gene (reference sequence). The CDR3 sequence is CASTRLDRGNYLYGYTF. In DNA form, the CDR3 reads TGTGCCAGTACCCGACTCGACAGGGGAAACTACCTCTATGGCTACACCTTC.

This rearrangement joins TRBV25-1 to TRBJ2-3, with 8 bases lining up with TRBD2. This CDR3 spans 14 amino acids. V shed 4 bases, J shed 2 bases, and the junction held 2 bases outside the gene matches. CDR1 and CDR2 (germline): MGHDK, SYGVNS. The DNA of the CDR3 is TGTGCCAGCAGTGGCGGGGGGACCACAGATACGCAGTATTTT. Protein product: CASSGGGTTDTQYF.

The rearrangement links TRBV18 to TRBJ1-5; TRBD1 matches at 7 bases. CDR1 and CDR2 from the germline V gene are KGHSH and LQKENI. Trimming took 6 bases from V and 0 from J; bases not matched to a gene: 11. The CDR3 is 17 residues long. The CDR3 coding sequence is TGTGCCAGCTCTGAAGGGGGCCACGGGCTTAGCAATCAGCCCCAGCATTTT. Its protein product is CASSEGGHGLSNQPQHF.

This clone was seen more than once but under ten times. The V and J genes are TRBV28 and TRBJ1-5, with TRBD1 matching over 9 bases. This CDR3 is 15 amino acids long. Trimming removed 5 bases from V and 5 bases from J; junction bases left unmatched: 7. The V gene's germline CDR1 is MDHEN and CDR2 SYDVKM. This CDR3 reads CASSRGQGGYQPQHF. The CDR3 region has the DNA TGTGCCAGCAGTCGGGGACAGGGAGGGTATCAGCCCCAGCATTTT.

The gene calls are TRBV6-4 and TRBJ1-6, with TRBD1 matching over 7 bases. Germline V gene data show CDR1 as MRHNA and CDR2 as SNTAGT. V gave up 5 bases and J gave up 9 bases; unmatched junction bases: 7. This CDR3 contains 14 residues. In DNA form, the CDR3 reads TGTGCCAGCAGTACAGGGGTTTTATCTTCACCCCTCCACTTT. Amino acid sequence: CASSTGVLSSPLHF.

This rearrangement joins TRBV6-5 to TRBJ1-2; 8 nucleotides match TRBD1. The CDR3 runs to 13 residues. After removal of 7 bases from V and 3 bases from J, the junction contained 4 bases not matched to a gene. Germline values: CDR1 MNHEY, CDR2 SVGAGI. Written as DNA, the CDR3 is TGTGCCAGCAAGACGACAGGGGACTATGGCTACACCTTC. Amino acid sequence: CASKTTGDYGYTF.

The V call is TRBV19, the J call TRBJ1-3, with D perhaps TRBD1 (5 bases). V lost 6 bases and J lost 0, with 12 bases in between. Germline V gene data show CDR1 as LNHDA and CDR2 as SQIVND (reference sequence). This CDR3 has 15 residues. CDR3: CASRDSQSSGNTIYF. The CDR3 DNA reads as TGTGCCAGTAGAGACAGCCAGAGCTCTGGAAACACCATATATTTT. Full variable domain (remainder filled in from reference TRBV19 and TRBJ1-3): DGGITQSPKYLFRKEGQNVTLSCEQNLNHDAMYWYRQDPGQGLRLIYYSQIVNDFQKGDIAEGYSVSREKKESFPLTVTSAQKNPTAFYLCASRDSQSSGNTIYFGEGSWLTVV.